The 3 T cell receptor beta chains listed next were all sequenced from one sample in a study of blood T cell repertoires in COVID-19. Profiling relied on immunoSEQ multiplex PCR, and the TCRdb table lists in-frame clones only, not all of them. There are some 290,000 clones in the sample; roughly 86% occur only once, and less than 4.5% lies in the top ten. Sequenced: peripheral blood. Receptors were obtained from a man between 18 and 29 years old with active or convalescent COVID-19.

This chain links TRBV1 with TRBJ2-2; TRBD1, as called in the table, went unchecked against the DNA. TRBV1 has pseudogene status. CDR3 length equals 18 residues. CDR3 protein: CTSSQVRTGGKGAGELFF. The CDR3 DNA follows: TGCACCAGCAGCCAAGTACGGACAGGGGGCAAGGGGGCCGGGGAGCTGTTTTTT.

The gene calls are TRBV6-5 and TRBJ1-6; D is unresolved. V was trimmed by 6 bases and J by 10 bases, leaving 13 bases between them. This CDR3 is built from 13 residues. The germline gives CDR1 MNHEY, CDR2 SVGAGI. CDR3 in amino acids: CASSEGFLSPLHF. The CDR3 coding sequence is TGTGCCAGCAGCGAGGGCTTCTTATCACCCCTCCACTTT.

V usage is TRBV5-4 and J usage is TRBJ2-3; 10 nucleotides align to TRBD2. This CDR3 comprises 15 residues. The V gene's germline CDR1 is SGHNT and CDR2 YYREEE (reference sequence). After removal of 4 bases from V and 4 bases from J, the junction contained 6 bases not matched to a gene. DNA for the CDR3: TGTGCCAGCAGCAGGAGCGGGGGGGCCGCAGATACGCAGTATTTT. It is translated as CASSRSGGAADTQYF.